The 14 T cell receptor beta chains presented below share a single source sample, sequenced in a study of shared clonotypes between healthy human individuals. Only in-frame clones appear in the TCRdb table, and some are missing; sequencing was by immunoSEQ multiplex PCR. In the table there are about 490,000 clones, 76% of which are singletons. The sample consisted of PBMCs. The receptors derive from a woman aged 40 to 49 in good health. Some clones in this sample may be carry-over from other donors' samples.

V gene TRBV6-1 combines with J gene TRBJ2-1, with TRBD2 as a possible D gene (6 bases). The CDR3 loop spans 15 amino acids. Germline CDR1 reads MNHNS; CDR2 reads SASEGT. V lost 4 bases to trimming and J lost 3 bases, with 13 bases between them. The CDR3 sequence: CASSAGASDYNEQFF. DNA for the CDR3: TGTGCCAGCAGTGCCGGGGCTAGCGACTACAATGAGCAGTTCTTC.

The genes are TRBV4-1 and TRBJ2-1; 11 bases fit TRBD2. The J segment lost 5 bases and the V segment lost 0 bases, leaving 6 bases of the junction unmatched. The CDR3 loop spans 17 amino acids. From germline, CDR1 is MGHRA and CDR2 YSYEKL. The CDR3 spells CASSQEIAGGANNEQFF. In DNA form, the CDR3 reads TGCGCCAGCAGCCAAGAGATAGCGGGAGGGGCAAACAATGAGCAGTTCTTC.

This chain links TRBV7-2 with TRBJ1-3, with D perhaps TRBD1 (5 bases). The CDR3 is made up of 13 amino acids. Deletions cut 4 bases from V and 3 bases from J, with 7 bases between. The germline V gene has CDR1 SGHTA and CDR2 FQGNSA. The CDR3 coding sequence is TGTGCCAGCAGCTCAGGGTTTGGAAACACCATATATTTT. Encoded protein: CASSSGFGNTIYF.

This clone was detected only a few times. The CDR3 DNA sequence: TGTGCCAGCAGTTTGTGGAGGGCTGGAAACACCATATATTTT. Residues: CASSLWRAGNTIYF. The chain links TRBV28 to TRBJ1-3; no clear D gene. V gave up 3 bases and J gave up 2 bases, with 8 bases separating them. The CDR3 contains 14 residues. Germline CDR1 reads MDHEN; CDR2 reads SYDVKM. Together with reference TRBV28 and TRBJ1-3, the CDR3 gives the full variable domain: DVKVTQSSRYLVKRTGEKVFLECVQDMDHENMFWYRQDPGLGLRLIYFSYDVKMKEKGDIPEGYSVSREKKERFSLILESASTNQTSMYLCASSLWRAGNTIYFGEGSWLTVV.

Regarding this clone: This CDR3 is also generated by other DNA sequences in the sample. The gene calls are TRBV7-2 and TRBJ2-7; D is perhaps TRBD2 (6 bases). The CDR3 consists of 14 residues. Trimming removed 3 bases at V and 4 bases at J, with 13 bases between. Germline V lookup: CDR1 SGHTA, CDR2 FQGNSA. CDR3 amino acids: CASSLGGRSYEQYF. The CDR3 region has the DNA TGTGCCAGCAGCTTGGGTGGGAGGTCTTACGAGCAGTACTTC.

The rearrangement joins TRBV28 to TRBJ1-1; D call uncertain. The CDR3 sequence is 10 residues long. Trimming cost V 7 bases and J 0 bases, with 0 bases left between them. Germline V CDR1 and CDR2: MDHEN, SYDVKM. The CDR3 spells CASMNTEAFF. CDR3 nucleotide sequence: TGTGCCAGCATGAACACTGAAGCTTTCTTT.

This clone has more than one count but fewer than ten. The rearrangement joins TRBV2 to TRBJ2-3; the D is unclear. Trimming cost V 3 bases and J 4 bases, with 11 bases left between them. Germline assignment: CDR1 SNHLY and CDR2 FYNNEI. CDR3 length: 14 amino acids. The CDR3 coding sequence is TGTGCCAGCAGTGATCAGGTGGGCTCAGATACGCAGTATTTT. It yields the protein CASSDQVGSDTQYF.

This clone was seen a few times. The V gene is TRBV7-8, the J gene TRBJ1-5; D gene ambiguous. Trimming removed 1 base at V and 10 bases at J, with 8 bases between. The germline V gene has CDR1 SGHVS and CDR2 FQNEAQ. The CDR3 has 12 residues. As DNA, the CDR3 is TGTGCCAGCAGCTTAGAACTCGGCCCCCAGCATTTT. This gives the protein CASSLELGPQHF.

On this clone itself: Since a far larger clone is one base different, this is likely a read error. The rearrangement links TRBV30 to TRBJ1-1; no clear D gene. Looked up from germline, CDR1 is GTSNPN and CDR2 is SVGIG (reference sequence). CDR3 size: 13 residues. The CDR3 DNA reads TGTGCCGGGAGTGTACCCGCCCAACCTGAAGCTTTCTTT. It codes for CAGSVPAQPEAFF.

V gene TRBV9 combines with J gene TRBJ2-5, with a weak D call TRBD1 (6 bases). CDR1 and CDR2 (germline): SGDLS, YYNGEE. This CDR3 comprises 15 residues. V lost 0 bases, J lost 5 bases, and 14 bases lay in between. This CDR3 is CASSVVPGGGETQYF. CDR3 DNA: TGTGCCAGCAGCGTAGTTCCTGGGGGCGGGGAGACCCAGTACTTC.

V is TRBV7-2 and J is TRBJ2-1, with 9 positions matching TRBD2. The length of the CDR3 is 16 residues. The V segment lost 3 bases and the J segment 5 bases; nucleotides outside the gene matches: 8. Germline values: CDR1 SGHTA, CDR2 FQGNSA. The CDR3 bases are TGTGCCAGCAGCTTCCCGGGCGGGAGGGCCAACAATGAGCAGTTCTTC. Its translation is CASSFPGGRANNEQFF.

Note on this clone: This sample includes further DNA sequences coding for the same CDR3. This chain joins TRBV5-1 and TRBJ2-3; the match to TRBD2 covers 9 bases. J gave up 5 bases and V 2 bases, and 3 bases lay outside the gene matches. The germline V gene has CDR1 SGHRS and CDR2 YFSETQ. The CDR3 sequence is 14 residues long. The DNA for the CDR3 is TGCGCCAGCAGCTTAGGAGCGGGAGGAGATACGCAGTATTTT. Amino acid sequence: CASSLGAGGDTQYF. Looking up the rest from reference TRBV5-1 and TRBJ2-3 gives the full variable domain: KAGVTQTPRYLIKTRGQQVTLSCSPISGHRSVSWYQQTPGQGLQFLFEYFSETQRNKGNFPGRFSGRQFSNSRSEMNVSTLELGDSALYLCASSLGAGGDTQYFGPGTRLTVL.

V usage is TRBV9 and J usage is TRBJ2-5; the D is unclear. The J call may be incorrect, as the DNA end agrees better with TRBJ2-7. Germline CDR1 reads SGDLS; CDR2 reads YYNGEE. The CDR3 runs 17 residues. Here the CDR3 reads CASSHPGETASSYEQYF. The DNA of the CDR3 is TGTGCCAGCAGCCATCCAGGAGAGACGGCTAGCTCCTACGAGCAGTACTTC.

The V call is TRBV2, the J call TRBJ2-3; either TRBD1 or TRBD2 may fit D (5 bases each). CDR1 and CDR2 from the germline V gene are SNHLY and FYNNEI. V lost 11 bases to trimming and J lost 4 bases, with 13 bases between them. This CDR3 is built from 12 residues. In DNA form, the CDR3 reads TGTGCCGGGCGTCGGGACCCAGATACGCAGTATTTT. This gives the protein CAGRRDPDTQYF.